Listed here is a single T cell receptor (beta chain). Its antigen is unknown. V was shortened by 0 bases and J by 3 bases, with 10 bases between the two germline ends. The CDR3 has 14 residues. Germline CDR1 is SGHRS and CDR2 is YFSETQ. This sample was included in a study of T-cell reconstitution after alpha-beta-depleted transplantation in children. Whole-study results and caveats: The origin of high day-60 TCRbeta diversity in some patients lay in surviving recipient T cells and thymic progenitors. Several hundred expanded graft clones reportedly supplied alpha-beta T cells about two months after transplant. Hyperexpanded clones declined; after one year, newly produced T cells mostly supplied diversity.

As it was prepared, the TCRbeta library received unique molecular identifiers. Via MiXCR, TCRdb re-called the PCR reads, giving one row per CDR3 protein. This table has under 20,000 distinct CDR3 sequences, under 15% appearing once. Sample: PBMCs, mostly from graft donor cells, taken 180 days after TCRalphabeta/CD19-depleted stem cell transplant. The clonotype comes from a boy under two years old who had a stem cell transplant for Wiskott-Aldrich syndrome, so the T cells may come from the graft donor. The gene calls are TRBV5-1 and TRBJ2-7; D is unclear. The CDR3 loop reads CASSLAQTIYEQYF. The CDR3 DNA follows: TGCGCCAGCAGCTTGGCACAGACGATCTACGAGCAGTACTTC. The whole variable domain, remainder taken from reference TRBV5-1 and TRBJ2-7, is KAGVTQTPRYLIKTRGQQVTLSCSPISGHRSVSWYQQTPGQGLQFLFEYFSETQRNKGNFPGRFSGRQFSNSRSEMNVSTLELGDSALYLCASSLAQTIYEQYFGPGTRLTVT.